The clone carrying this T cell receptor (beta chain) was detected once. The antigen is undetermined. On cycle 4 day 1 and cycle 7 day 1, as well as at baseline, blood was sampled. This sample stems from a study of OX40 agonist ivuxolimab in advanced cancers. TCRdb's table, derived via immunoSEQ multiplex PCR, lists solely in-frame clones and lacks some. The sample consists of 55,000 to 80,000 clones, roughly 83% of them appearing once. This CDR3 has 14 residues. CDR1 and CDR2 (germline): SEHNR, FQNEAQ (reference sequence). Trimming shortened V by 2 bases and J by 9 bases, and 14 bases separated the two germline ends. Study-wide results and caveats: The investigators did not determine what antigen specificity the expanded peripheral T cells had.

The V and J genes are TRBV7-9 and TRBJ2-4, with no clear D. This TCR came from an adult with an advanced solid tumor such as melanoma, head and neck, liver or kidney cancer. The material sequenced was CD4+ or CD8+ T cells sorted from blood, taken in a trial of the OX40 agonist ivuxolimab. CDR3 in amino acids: CASSLQSILSIQYF. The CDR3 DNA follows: TGTGCCAGCAGCTTACAGTCTATACTAAGCATTCAGTACTTC.